Listed here are 23 T cell receptor beta chains from one sample, sequenced in a study of CXCR3-negative and CXCR3-positive naive CD8 T cells. Notes on the study in general: TRB CDR3 hydrophobicity was greater in CXCR3-positive naive cells than in CXCR3-negative naive cells.

No antigen is known for these receptors. The authors made the TRB cDNA libraries by 5' RACE using UMI labels. TCRdb derives one entry per CDR3 protein from the 5' RACE reads, leaving out DNA. The sample data list about 150,000 distinct CDR3 sequences. The material sequenced was naive CXCR3+ CD8+ T cells from blood. Subset described: CD45RO-CCR7+CD27+CD95- naive CD8+ T cells expressing CXCR3 (TNR3+). The receptors stem from a human donor in good health. Some clones in this sample may be carry-over from other donors' samples.

The gene calls are TRBV25-1 and TRBJ2-1; TCRdb picks TRBD1, but there is no DNA to check that call. Germline-derived CDR1 and CDR2 are MGHDK and SYGVNS. This CDR3 comprises 13 residues. CDR3 sequence: CATTDRGYNEQFF.

The gene calls are TRBV4-1 and TRBJ2-1; TCRdb designates TRBD1, a call that cannot be tested without DNA. Germline V gene data show CDR1 as MGHRA and CDR2 as YSYEKL. There are 15 residues in the CDR3. CDR3 amino acids: CASSPQGASYNEQFF.

This rearrangement joins TRBV27 to TRBJ2-7; TCRdb's D call, TRBD1, is unchecked because there is no DNA. The germline gives CDR1 MNHEY, CDR2 SMNVEV (reference sequence). The CDR3 consists of 13 residues. CDR3 sequence reads: CASSFTGDYEQYF.

V gene TRBV13 combines with J gene TRBJ2-1; with no DNA, the TCRdb D assignment of TRBD1 cannot be verified. The CDR3 runs to 16 residues. CDR1 is PRHDT, CDR2 FYEKMQ, per germline (reference sequence). CDR3 sequence reads: CASSPLTENSYNEQFF.

The chain links TRBV10-1 to TRBJ2-7; without DNA, the TCRdb call of TRBD1 cannot be checked. Germline values: CDR1 WNHNN, CDR2 SYGVQD (reference sequence). The length of the CDR3 is 15 residues. This CDR3 reads CASSDAGTVSYEQYF.

The chain recombines TRBV7-9 with TRBJ1-3; TCRdb picks TRBD1, but there is no DNA to check that call. From germline, CDR1 is SEHNR and CDR2 FQNEAQ (reference sequence). The CDR3 loop spans 18 amino acids. The CDR3 here is CASSSIPGQGNSGNTIYF. Full variable domain (missing parts from reference TRBV7-9 and TRBJ1-3): DTGVSQNPRHKITKRGQNVTFRCDPISEHNRLYWYRQTLGQGPEFLTYFQNEAQLEKSRLLSDRFSAERPKGSFSTLEIQRTEQGDSAMYLCASSSIPGQGNSGNTIYFGEGSWLTVV.

V is TRBV7-2 and J is TRBJ2-1. The CDR3 is 15 residues long. Germline CDR1 SGHTA, CDR2 FQGNSA. The CDR3 sequence: CASSLGAGVLNEQLF.

V usage is TRBV29-1 and J usage is TRBJ2-5; TCRdb outputs TRBD2, but without DNA this stays unchecked. Per germline, CDR1 SQVTM and CDR2 ANQGSEA. This CDR3 is built from 13 residues. The CDR3 reads CSVQGPGEETQYF. Filled out from reference TRBV29-1 and TRBJ2-5, the complete variable domain reads SAVISQKPSRDICQRGTSLTIQCQVDSQVTMMFWYRQQPGQSLTLIATANQGSEATYESGFVIDKFPISRPNLTFSTLTVSNMSPEDSSIYLCSVQGPGEETQYFGPGTRLLVL.

CDR3: CSLTFRGWGETQYF. V gene TRBV29-1 combines with J gene TRBJ2-5; no DNA is available, so the TRBD1 call from TCRdb remains unchecked. The CDR3 has 14 amino acids. CDR1 and CDR2 from the germline V gene are SQVTM and ANQGSEA.

This chain joins TRBV29-1 and TRBJ1-5; no DNA is available, so the TRBD1 call from TCRdb remains unchecked. Germline lookup yields CDR1 SQVTM and CDR2 ANQGSEA. The CDR3 runs to 17 residues. The CDR3 spells CSFPPGQAPLNNQPQHF.

The chain carries TRBV2 and TRBJ2-1; TCRdb selects TRBD2, and the lack of DNA leaves this call unchecked. CDR1 is SNHLY and CDR2 is FYNNEI in the germline V gene. The CDR3 extends over 17 amino acids. The CDR3: CASSEGVSGDSYNEQFF.

V gene TRBV9 combines with J gene TRBJ2-3; TCRdb outputs TRBD1, but without DNA this stays unchecked. The length of the CDR3 is 17 residues. Germline V lookup: CDR1 SGDLS, CDR2 YYNGEE. CDR3 in amino acids: CASSPPPGGRGTDTQYF.

This chain connects TRBV3-1 to TRBJ2-5; TCRdb's D call of TRBD1 is untestable without DNA. Per the germline V gene, CDR1 is LGHDT and CDR2 is YNNKEL (reference sequence). The CDR3 extends over 13 amino acids. This chain's CDR3 is CASSQGQEETQYF.

The gene calls are TRBV29-1 and TRBJ2-2; absent DNA, TCRdb's TRBD1 call cannot be checked. Germline values: CDR1 SQVTM, CDR2 ANQGSEA. CDR3 length: 14 residues. The CDR3 loop reads CSVRGQVNTGELFF.

J is TRBJ2-7 and V is TRBV28; TCRdb's D call of TRBD1 is untestable without DNA. This CDR3 has 14 amino acids. Germline V lookup: CDR1 MDHEN, CDR2 SYDVKM. CDR3 region: CASNLRQGADEQYF.

This sequence joins TRBV11-2 and TRBJ2-7. Germline assignment: CDR1 SGHAT and CDR2 FQNNGV. The CDR3 has 12 residues. The CDR3 loop reads CASSHLDYEQYF. Full variable domain (outside the CDR3, taken from reference TRBV11-2 and TRBJ2-7): EAGVAQSPRYKIIEKRQSVAFWCNPISGHATLYWYQQILGQGPKLLIQFQNNGVVDDSQLPKDRFSAERLKGVDSTLKIQPAKLEDSAVYLCASSHLDYEQYFGPGTRLTVT.

The chain carries TRBV11-2 and TRBJ2-1; lacking DNA, the TRBD2 call made by TCRdb goes unchecked. Germline V gene data show CDR1 as SGHAT and CDR2 as FQNNGV. The CDR3 runs 19 residues. The CDR3 sequence is CASILGVLAGTKGDNEQFF. Together with reference TRBV11-2 and TRBJ2-1, the CDR3 gives the full variable domain: EAGVAQSPRYKIIEKRQSVAFWCNPISGHATLYWYQQILGQGPKLLIQFQNNGVVDDSQLPKDRFSAERLKGVDSTLKIQPAKLEDSAVYLCASILGVLAGTKGDNEQFFGPGTRLTVL.

CDR3 protein: CSVRPGEVNTEAFF. The chain recombines TRBV29-1 with TRBJ1-1. Germline V gene lookup returns CDR1 SQVTM and CDR2 ANQGSEA. This CDR3 region has 14 residues.

The chain carries TRBV11-1 and TRBJ2-1; TCRdb's D gene call, TRBD1, goes unchecked for lack of DNA. The CDR3 covers 15 residues. Germline assignment: CDR1 SGHAT and CDR2 FQDESV (reference sequence). The CDR3 spells CASSSPGHSYNEQFF.

This chain links TRBV12-3 or TRBV12-4 with TRBJ1-1; the TCRdb call, TRBD1, lacks DNA for checking. The CDR3 spans 14 residues. This CDR3 is CASSPGQGLTEAFF.

The rearrangement uses TRBV28 and TRBJ2-1; without DNA, the TCRdb call of TRBD2 cannot be checked. Germline-derived CDR1 and CDR2 are MDHEN and SYDVKM. This CDR3 is built from 18 residues. The CDR3 spells CASSLSPSLAGSDNEQFF.

The V and J genes are TRBV29-1 and TRBJ2-7; TCRdb selects TRBD2, and the lack of DNA leaves this call unchecked. Germline loops: CDR1 SQVTM, CDR2 ANQGSEA. The CDR3 sequence is 15 residues long. CDR3 sequence reads: CSVEKISGAGGEQYF.

This chain uses TRBV20-1 with TRBJ2-7; absent DNA, TCRdb's TRBD1 call cannot be checked. Germline CDR1 is DFQATT and CDR2 is SNEGSKA (reference sequence). The CDR3 has 13 residues. The CDR3 loop is CSAKQGGSYEQYF.